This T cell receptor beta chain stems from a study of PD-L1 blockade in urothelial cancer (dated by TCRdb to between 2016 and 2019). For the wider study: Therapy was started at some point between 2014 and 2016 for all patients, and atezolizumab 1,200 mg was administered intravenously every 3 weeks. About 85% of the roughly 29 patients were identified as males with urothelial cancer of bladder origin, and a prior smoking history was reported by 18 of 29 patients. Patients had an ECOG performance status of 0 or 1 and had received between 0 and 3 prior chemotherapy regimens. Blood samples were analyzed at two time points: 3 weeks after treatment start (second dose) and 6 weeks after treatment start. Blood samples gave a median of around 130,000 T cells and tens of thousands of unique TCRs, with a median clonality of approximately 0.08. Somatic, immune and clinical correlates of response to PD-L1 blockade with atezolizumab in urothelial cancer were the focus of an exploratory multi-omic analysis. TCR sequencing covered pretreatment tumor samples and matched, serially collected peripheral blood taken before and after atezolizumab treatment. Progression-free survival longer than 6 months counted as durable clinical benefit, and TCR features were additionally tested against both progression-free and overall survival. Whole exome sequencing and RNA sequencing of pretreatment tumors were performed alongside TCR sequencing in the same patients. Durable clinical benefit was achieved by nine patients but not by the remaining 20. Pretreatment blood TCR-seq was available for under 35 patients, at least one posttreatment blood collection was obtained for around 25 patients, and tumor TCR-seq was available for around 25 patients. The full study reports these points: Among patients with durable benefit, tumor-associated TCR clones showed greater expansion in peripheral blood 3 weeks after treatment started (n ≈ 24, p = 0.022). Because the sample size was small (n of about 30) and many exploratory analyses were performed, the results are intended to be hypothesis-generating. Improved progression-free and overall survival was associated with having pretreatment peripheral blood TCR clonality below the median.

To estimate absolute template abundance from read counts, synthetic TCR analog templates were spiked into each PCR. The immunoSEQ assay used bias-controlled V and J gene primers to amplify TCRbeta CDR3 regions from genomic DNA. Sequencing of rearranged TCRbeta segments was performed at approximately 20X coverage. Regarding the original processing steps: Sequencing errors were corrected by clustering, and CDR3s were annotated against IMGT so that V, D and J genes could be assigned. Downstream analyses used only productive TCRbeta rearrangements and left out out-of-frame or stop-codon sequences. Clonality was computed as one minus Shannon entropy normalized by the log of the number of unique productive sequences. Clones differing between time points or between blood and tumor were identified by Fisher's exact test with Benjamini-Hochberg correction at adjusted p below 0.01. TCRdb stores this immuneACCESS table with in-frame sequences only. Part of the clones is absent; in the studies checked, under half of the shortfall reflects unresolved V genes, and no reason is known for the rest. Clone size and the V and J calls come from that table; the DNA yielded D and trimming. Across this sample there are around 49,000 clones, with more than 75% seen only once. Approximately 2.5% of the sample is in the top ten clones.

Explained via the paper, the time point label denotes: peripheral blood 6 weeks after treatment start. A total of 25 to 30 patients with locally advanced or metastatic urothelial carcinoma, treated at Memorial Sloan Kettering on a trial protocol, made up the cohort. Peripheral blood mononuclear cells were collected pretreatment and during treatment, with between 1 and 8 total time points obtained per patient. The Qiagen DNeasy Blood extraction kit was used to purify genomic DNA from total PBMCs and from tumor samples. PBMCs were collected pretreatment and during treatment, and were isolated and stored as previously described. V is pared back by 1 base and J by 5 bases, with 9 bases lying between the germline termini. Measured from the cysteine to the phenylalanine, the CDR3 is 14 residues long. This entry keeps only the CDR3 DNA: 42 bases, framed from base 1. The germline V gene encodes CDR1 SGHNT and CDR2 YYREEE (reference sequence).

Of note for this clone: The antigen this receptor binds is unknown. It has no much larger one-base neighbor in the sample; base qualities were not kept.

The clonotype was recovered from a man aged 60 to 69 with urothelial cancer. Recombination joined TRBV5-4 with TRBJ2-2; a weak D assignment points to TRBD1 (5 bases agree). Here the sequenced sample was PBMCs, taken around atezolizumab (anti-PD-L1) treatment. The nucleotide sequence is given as TGTGCCAGCAGCTTGACAGGCCCTACCGGGGAGCTGTTTTTT. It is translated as CASSLTGPTGELFF.